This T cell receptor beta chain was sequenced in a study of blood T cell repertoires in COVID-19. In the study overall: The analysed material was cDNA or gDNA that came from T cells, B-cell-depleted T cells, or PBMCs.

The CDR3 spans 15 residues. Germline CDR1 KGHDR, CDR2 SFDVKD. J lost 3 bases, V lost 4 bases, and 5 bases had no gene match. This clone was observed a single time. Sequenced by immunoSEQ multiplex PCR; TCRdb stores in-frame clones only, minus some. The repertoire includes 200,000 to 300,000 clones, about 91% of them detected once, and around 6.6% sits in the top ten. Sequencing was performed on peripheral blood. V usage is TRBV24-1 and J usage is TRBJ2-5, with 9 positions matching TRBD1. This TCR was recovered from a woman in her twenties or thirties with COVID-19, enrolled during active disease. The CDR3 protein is CATSDTQGAEETQYF. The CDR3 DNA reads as TGTGCCACCAGTGACACACAGGGGGCAGAAGAGACCCAGTACTTC.